The 19 T cell receptor beta chains presented below share a single source sample, sequenced in a study of T cell repertoires in cytomegalovirus infection (dated by TCRdb to about 2019). This specimen's treatment or condition label, per the study, means: in vitro stimulation with specific CMV peptide epitopes to enrich CMV-specific T cells. These receptors lack a known antigen. Sequencing took place on an Illumina HiSeq 1500. The public sequencing data were trimmed at Q25 with fastp and processed into clonotypes with MiXCR by TCRdb, which kept only in-frame beta chains. Rows with a matching CDR3 protein are joined into one entry that keeps the most common DNA and genes. The sample has under 850,000 distinct CDR3 sequences on record, 30% to 35% of them singletons. Of the sample, 18% is held by the ten largest clones. The sample in question was cultured PBMCs, obtained from culture after CMV antigen stimulation. These receptors were collected from a human donor in good health (CMV status not recorded). Some clones in this sample may be carry-over from other donors' samples.

This clonotype occurred a few times. The chain recombines TRBV7-8 with TRBJ2-7; D is unresolved. V was pared by 3 bases and J by 0 bases, with 18 bases between. Germline V gene data show CDR1 as SGHVS and CDR2 as FQNEAQ. This CDR3 contains 17 residues. The CDR3 coding sequence is TGTGCCAGCAGCTTTCTCCTTGTGCCTAGAATCTCCTACGAGCAGTACTTC. The encoded protein is CASSFLLVPRISYEQYF.

The rearrangement uses TRBV11-2 and TRBJ2-7, with unresolved D. CDR3 length equals 14 residues. Trimming removed 5 bases at V and 2 bases at J, with 13 bases between. CDR1 is SGHAT, CDR2 FQNNGV, per germline. The CDR3 DNA reads TGTGCCAGCAGCCTCCGTAGGGCCCCCTACGAGCAGTACTTC. Translation: CASSLRRAPYEQYF.

This sequence joins TRBV4-1 and TRBJ2-1; D call uncertain. The CDR3 loop spans 14 amino acids. The germline V gene has CDR1 MGHRA and CDR2 YSYEKL. V dropped 4 bases and J dropped 6 bases, with 13 bases sitting between them. CDR3 DNA sequence: TGCGCCAGCAGCCCTACCGATAGATCCAATGAGCAGTTCTTC. Translated: CASSPTDRSNEQFF.

V is TRBV15 and J is TRBJ2-3; D remains ambiguous. V gave up 3 bases and J gave up 8 bases, with 18 bases separating them. The CDR3 consists of 15 residues. The V gene's germline CDR1 is LNHNV and CDR2 YYDKDF (reference sequence). CDR3 DNA: TGTGCCACCAGCAGTGCACACAAGTTCCTTGGTACGCAGTATTTT. Its translation is CATSSAHKFLGTQYF.

This clonotype was counted a few times. The chain is built from TRBV7-2 and TRBJ2-1; possible D gene TRBD2, 6 bases. The V end lost 5 bases, the J end lost 5 bases, and 16 bases lay between the germline ends. The V gene's germline CDR1 is SGHTA and CDR2 FQGNSA. The CDR3 has 15 residues. CDR3 in DNA: TGTGCCAGCAGCCCACCGGGACTGTCCAACAATGAGCAGTTCTTC. Amino acid sequence: CASSPPGLSNNEQFF.

This clonotype was seen more than once but under ten times. J is TRBJ1-6 and V is TRBV2; 10 bases line up with TRBD1. The CDR3 is made up of 16 amino acids. V dropped 5 bases and J dropped 10; count of bases not matched to a gene: 11. The germline V gene encodes CDR1 SNHLY and CDR2 FYNNEI. The CDR3 loop is CASSPRTGGLGSPLHF. CDR3 nucleotides: TGTGCCAGCAGTCCGCGGACAGGGGGACTGGGATCACCCCTCCACTTT.

This clonotype was found a few times. The chain carries TRBV25-1 and TRBJ2-2; TRBD1 agrees at 8 bases. Germline V gene sequence: CDR1 MGHDK, CDR2 SYGVNS. CDR3 length equals 14 residues. V shed 4 bases, J shed 5 bases, and the junction held 3 bases outside the gene matches. The CDR3 DNA reads as TGTGCCAGCAGTGGACAGGGGAAAACCGGGGAGCTGTTTTTT. Translation gives CASSGQGKTGELFF.

There are a few counts of this clonotype. The V gene is TRBV2, the J gene TRBJ1-4; the D is unclear. There are 14 residues in the CDR3. The V gene lost 7 bases and the J gene lost 0 bases, with 9 bases spanning the gap. CDR1 and CDR2 from the germline V gene are SNHLY and FYNNEI. For the CDR3, the DNA is TGTGCCAGCACCGAGCTTGCAACTAATGAAAAACTGTTTTTT. This codes for CASTELATNEKLFF.

This clonotype has a handful of counts. The chain combines TRBV28 with TRBJ2-1; perhaps TRBD1 as D (6 bases). Germline V gene data show CDR1 as MDHEN and CDR2 as SYDVKM. Deletions cut 4 bases from V and 8 bases from J, with 9 bases between. CDR3 size: 12 residues. The CDR3 region is CASSSSGDEQFF. CDR3 coding DNA: TGTGCCAGCAGTTCCTCAGGGGATGAGCAGTTCTTC.

The chain uses TRBV6-8 and TRBJ2-1, with D unresolved. The CDR3 length is 14 residues. CDR1 is MNHGY and CDR2 is SAAAGT in the germline V gene. With 4 bases removed from V and 2 bases from J, the gap between germline ends came to 9 bases. The CDR3 reads CASSLDAAYNEQFF. The CDR3 coding sequence is TGTGCCAGCAGTTTGGATGCGGCCTACAATGAGCAGTTCTTC.

This clonotype has at least ten counts. This chain uses TRBV20-1 with TRBJ2-7, with 9 bases lining up with TRBD2. Germline assignment: CDR1 DFQATT and CDR2 SNEGSKA (reference sequence). The CDR3 has 17 residues. V lost 0 bases, J lost 5 bases, and 14 bases stayed unmatched. The CDR3 bases are TGCAGTGCTAGAGATCACCCTTGGGGCGGGAGGGGGCACGAGCAGTACTTC. Translation: CSARDHPWGGRGHEQYF.

V is TRBV10-3 and J is TRBJ1-1, with D hard to call. The germline V gene has CDR1 ENHRY and CDR2 SYGVKD. Trimming shortened V by 6 bases and J by 0 bases, and 11 bases separated the two germline ends. The CDR3 has 14 residues. In nucleotides, the CDR3 is TGTGCCATCAGGGGCGATATCATGAACACTGAAGCTTTCTTT. Translation: CAIRGDIMNTEAFF.

V and J are TRBV18 and TRBJ1-2; the match to TRBD1 covers 9 bases. The J segment lost 7 bases and the V segment lost 6 bases, leaving 9 bases of the junction unmatched. This CDR3 spans 14 amino acids. Germline CDR1 and CDR2: KGHSH and LQKENI. CDR3: CASSLTGGAIGYTF. The CDR3 DNA reads as TGTGCCAGCTCGCTAACAGGGGGCGCGATTGGCTACACCTTC.

This chain joins TRBV20-1 and TRBJ2-1; D is perhaps TRBD2 (5 bases). Trimming removed 3 bases from V and 6 bases from J, with 9 bases in between. This CDR3 is 12 amino acids long. CDR1 DFQATT and CDR2 SNEGSKA come from the germline V gene (reference sequence). The CDR3 reads CSASGEANEQFF. The CDR3 DNA reads TGCAGTGCTAGCGGGGAAGCCAATGAGCAGTTCTTC.

This sequence joins TRBV4-3 and TRBJ2-4; D may be TRBD1 (6 bases). The CDR3 sequence is 15 residues long. CDR1 is LGHNA, CDR2 YSLEER, per germline. The ends were cut back, 1 base at V and 5 bases at J, with 12 bases in the middle. CDR3: CASSQGEWGQNIQYF. The CDR3 DNA reads TGCGCCAGCAGCCAAGGGGAATGGGGGCAAAACATTCAGTACTTC.

This clonotype was found a few times. V gene TRBV5-1 combines with J gene TRBJ2-3, with D perhaps TRBD2 (6 bases). V shed 4 bases and J shed 5 bases, with 17 bases lying between them. Germline V gene data show CDR1 as SGHRS and CDR2 as YFSETQ. CDR3 length: 15 amino acids. DNA for the CDR3: TGCGCCAGCAGCCAGAGGGACTCCCGGGGAGATACGCAGTATTTT. Translated: CASSQRDSRGDTQYF.

Worth noting for this clonotype: A much bigger clone sits one base away, suggesting this may be a read error. The chain is built from TRBV7-6 and TRBJ2-7, with D possibly called TRBD1 or TRBD2 (5 bases each). This CDR3 region has 12 residues. CDR1 is SGHVS and CDR2 is FNYEAQ in the germline V gene. V dropped 2 bases and J dropped 6 bases, with 8 bases sitting between them. CDR3: CASSLRGAEQYF. The CDR3 DNA reads TGTGCCAGCAGCTTAAGAGGGGCCGAGCAGTACTTC. Full variable domain (outside the CDR3, taken from reference TRBV7-6 and TRBJ2-7): GAGVSQSPRYKVTKRGQDVALRCDPISGHVSLYWYRQALGQGPEFLTYFNYEAQQDKSGLPNDRFSAERPEGSISTLTIQRTEQRDSAMYRCASSLRGAEQYFGPGTRLTVT.

This clonotype occurred many times. The genes are TRBV7-2 and TRBJ2-3, with D hard to call. Germline V lookup: CDR1 SGHTA, CDR2 FQGNSA. The CDR3 has 16 amino acids. V dropped 0 bases and J dropped 4 bases, with 14 bases sitting between them. The CDR3 region has the DNA TGTGCCAGCAGCTTAGCTTCCGGAAGTAGGGCAGATACGCAGTATTTT. This encodes CASSLASGSRADTQYF.

Only a few counts were recorded for this clonotype. CDR3 sequence: CASSPPLAGGLGEQFF. DNA for the CDR3: TGCGCCAGCAGCCCACCTCTAGCGGGGGGGCTAGGTGAGCAGTTCTTC. This chain joins TRBV5-1 and TRBJ2-1, with 12 bases identical to TRBD2. V was clipped by 4 bases and J by 9 bases; unmatched bases: 11. CDR1 is SGHRS and CDR2 is YFSETQ in the germline V gene. CDR3 length: 16 residues.